The clone carrying this T cell receptor (beta chain) was detected only a few times. The data derive from a study of patients and donors after allogeneic stem cell transplantation. One entry per CDR3 protein results from TCRdb running MiXCR on the RT-PCR reads. Of about a million distinct CDR3 sequences in the sample, around 17% were seen once. The ends were cut back, 3 bases at V and 4 bases at J, with 9 bases in the middle. The CDR3 is made up of 14 amino acids. Looked up from germline, CDR1 is LNHDA and CDR2 is SQIVND (reference sequence). This clonotype was sampled from a human donor who was either an allogeneic HSCT recipient or a stem cell or donor lymphocyte infusion donor (not recorded which). It is not recorded whose cells these are; they may come from a transplant donor. The chain combines TRBV19 with TRBJ2-2; D gene unclear. The sequencing input was blood, either unsorted or a sorted T cell fraction (not recorded which). This CDR3 reads CASSMTGLTGELFF. The CDR3 DNA reads TGTGCCAGTAGTATGACGGGTCTCACCGGGGAGCTGTTTTTT.